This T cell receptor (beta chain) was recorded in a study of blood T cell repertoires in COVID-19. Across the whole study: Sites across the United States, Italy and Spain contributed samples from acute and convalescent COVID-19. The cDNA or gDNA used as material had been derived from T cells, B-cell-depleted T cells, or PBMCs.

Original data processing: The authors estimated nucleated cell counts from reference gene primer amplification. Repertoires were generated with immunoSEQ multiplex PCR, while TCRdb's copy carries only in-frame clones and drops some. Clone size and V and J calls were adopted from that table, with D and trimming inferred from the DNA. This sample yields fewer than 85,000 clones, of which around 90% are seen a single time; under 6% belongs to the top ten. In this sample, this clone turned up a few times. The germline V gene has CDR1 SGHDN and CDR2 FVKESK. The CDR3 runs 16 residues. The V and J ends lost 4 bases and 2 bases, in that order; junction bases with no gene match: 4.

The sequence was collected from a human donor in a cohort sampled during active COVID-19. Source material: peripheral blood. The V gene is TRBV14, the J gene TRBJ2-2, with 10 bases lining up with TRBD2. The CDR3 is CASSLGLAVNTGELFF. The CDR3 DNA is TGTGCCAGCAGCCTTGGACTAGCGGTAAACACCGGGGAGCTGTTTTTT.